Listed below are T cell receptor beta chains from one sample, sequenced in a study of T cells in Graves' hyperthyroidism and ophthalmopathy. TCRdb ran MiXCR on the multiplex PCR reads and lists one entry per CDR3 protein. This table holds 300,000 to 400,000 distinct CDR3 sequences, roughly 21% found once. The sample comprised blood. The receptor source for this set is a woman in her forties or fifties with Graves' hyperthyroidism. CDR3s include the opening cysteine and the closing phenylalanine or tryptophan. Fields, in order: CDR3 protein, CDR3 DNA, clone size, V gene, D gene, J gene. The D gene is left open where the match is weak. Rows may omit the clone size; those that give it use once, few, many or a size class.

CDR3: CSVERPNNEQFF
DNA: TGCAGCGTTGAAAGGCCAAACAATGAGCAGTTCTTC
size: .
V: TRBV29-1
D: .
J: TRBJ2-1

CDR3: CASSLAYRRASGFLYEQYF
DNA: TGTGCCAGCAGCTTAGCGTACCGTCGGGCTAGCGGATTTCTCTACGAGCAGTACTTC
size: many
V: TRBV11-2
D: TRBD2
J: TRBJ2-7

CDR3: CASRPLSGTGNTIYF
DNA: TGTGCCAGCAGGCCGCTTTCGGGGACGGGAAACACCATATATTTT
size: .
V: TRBV28
D: .
J: TRBJ1-3

CDR3: CASSFLTGIQETQYF
DNA: TGTGCCAGCAGTTTTCTGACAGGGATCCAAGAGACCCAGTACTTC
size: .
V: TRBV27
D: TRBD1
J: TRBJ2-5

CDR3: CATSDSGDRYLAKNIQYF
DNA: TGTGCCACCAGTGATTCGGGGGACAGGTACTTAGCCAAAAACATTCAGTACTTC
size: .
V: TRBV24-1
D: TRBD1
J: TRBJ2-4

CDR3: CASSDGVAGVRWQFF
DNA: TGTGCCAGCAGCGACGGAGTAGCGGGAGTTAGGTGGCAGTTCTTC
size: .
V: TRBV2
D: TRBD2
J: TRBJ2-1

CDR3: CASSLGQGDRDGYTF
DNA: TGCGCCAGCAGCTTGGGACAGGGAGACAGGGATGGCTACACCTTC
size: few
V: TRBV5-8
D: TRBD1
J: TRBJ1-2

CDR3: CASSFYLGGTDTQYF
DNA: TGTGCCAGCAGCTTTTACCTAGGGGGCACAGATACGCAGTATTTT
size: many
V: TRBV13
D: .
J: TRBJ2-3

CDR3: CSVEGGKGYEQYF
DNA: TGCAGCGTTGAGGGGGGAAAAGGCTACGAGCAGTACTTC
size: many
V: TRBV29-1
D: .
J: TRBJ2-7

CDR3: CASSLPLAGVNEQFF
DNA: TGTGCCAGCAGCCTCCCGCTAGCGGGAGTCAATGAGCAGTTCTTC
size: many
V: TRBV3-1
D: TRBD2
J: TRBJ2-1

CDR3: CASSLVNRGGEQYF
DNA: TGTGCCAGCAGTTTAGTGAACAGGGGTGGTGAGCAGTACTTC
size: many
V: TRBV12-3/TRBV12-4
D: TRBD1
J: TRBJ2-7

CDR3: CASRTGTGVSRGEELFF
DNA: TGTGCCAGCAGGACCGGGACAGGGGTCTCTCGAGGTGAAGAACTGTTTTTT
size: few
V: TRBV6-1
D: TRBD1
J: TRBJ1-4

CDR3: CASSQAGTGTYEQYF
DNA: TGTGCCAGCAGCCAAGCCGGGACAGGGACCTACGAGCAGTACTTC
size: .
V: TRBV3-1
D: TRBD1
J: TRBJ2-7

CDR3: CASSLDRSMYNEQFF
DNA: TGTGCCAGCAGTTTGGACAGAAGTATGTACAATGAGCAGTTCTTC
size: many
V: TRBV27
D: .
J: TRBJ2-1

CDR3: CSARDKDRGMNTEAFF
DNA: TGCAGTGCTAGAGATAAGGACAGGGGGATGAACACTGAAGCTTTCTTT
size: many
V: TRBV20-1
D: TRBD1
J: TRBJ1-1

CDR3: CAIAKTDLSGANVLTF
DNA: TGTGCCATCGCGAAGACTGACCTCTCTGGGGCCAACGTCCTGACTTTC
size: many
V: TRBV24-1
D: .
J: TRBJ2-6

CDR3: CASSRQGAYSYEQYF
DNA: TGCGCCAGCAGCCGTCAAGGGGCCTACTCCTACGAGCAGTACTTC
size: few
V: TRBV5-1
D: .
J: TRBJ2-7

CDR3: CASSPASTDTQYF
DNA: TGTGCCAGCAGCCCTGCAAGCACAGATACGCAGTATTTT
size: many
V: TRBV11-2
D: .
J: TRBJ2-3

CDR3: CAISETGSLKETQYF
DNA: TGTGCCATCAGTGAAACCGGGTCGCTCAAAGAGACCCAGTACTTC
size: many
V: TRBV10-3
D: .
J: TRBJ2-5

CDR3: CASSLAGWNSPLHF
DNA: TGTGCCAGCAGCTTAGCTGGGTGGAATTCACCCCTCCACTTT
size: many
V: TRBV7-2
D: .
J: TRBJ1-6

CDR3: CASSISPAVNEQFF
DNA: TGTGCCAGTAGTATATCCCCAGCGGTCAATGAGCAGTTCTTC
size: .
V: TRBV19
D: .
J: TRBJ2-1

CDR3: CASSPGQVGEQYF
DNA: TGTGCCAGCTCACCGGGACAGGTGGGCGAGCAGTACTTC
size: many
V: TRBV18
D: TRBD1
J: TRBJ2-7

CDR3: CASSKGYNEQFF
DNA: TGTGCCAGTAGTAAAGGGTACAATGAGCAGTTCTTC
size: many
V: TRBV19
D: .
J: TRBJ2-1

CDR3: CAITTGNTIYF
DNA: TGTGCCATCACGACTGGAAACACCATATATTTT
size: .
V: TRBV10-3
D: .
J: TRBJ1-3

CDR3: CASTPGQGLNEQFF
DNA: TGCGCCAGCACTCCGGGACAGGGTCTAAATGAGCAGTTCTTC
size: many
V: TRBV10-1
D: TRBD1
J: TRBJ2-1

CDR3: CARTTDRTTGELFF
DNA: TGTGCCAGAACGACGGACAGAACCACCGGGGAGCTGTTTTTT
size: many
V: TRBV2
D: .
J: TRBJ2-2

CDR3: CAWTLHLGNEQFF
DNA: TGTGCCTGGACCCTTCACCTAGGCAATGAGCAGTTCTTC
size: many
V: TRBV30
D: .
J: TRBJ2-1

CDR3: CASSPTRTLNTDTQYF
DNA: TGTGCCAGCTCACCTACTCGGACATTAAACACAGATACGCAGTATTTT
size: many
V: TRBV18
D: .
J: TRBJ2-3

CDR3: CSVEGSWPWESSSYNEQFF
DNA: TGCAGCGTTGAAGGGAGCTGGCCCTGGGAATCTAGCTCCTACAATGAGCAGTTCTTC
size: .
V: TRBV29-1
D: .
J: TRBJ2-1

CDR3: CASRPPYSRGAEQFF
DNA: TGTGCCAGCAGACCCCCATATTCTAGGGGAGCTGAGCAGTTCTTC
size: .
V: TRBV7-9
D: .
J: TRBJ2-1

CDR3: CSARDSQGWTEAFF
DNA: TGCAGTGCTAGAGATTCCCAGGGATGGACTGAAGCTTTCTTT
size: .
V: TRBV20-1
D: .
J: TRBJ1-1

CDR3: CASSSLSSGGAVLGQYF
DNA: TGTGCCAGCAGCTCCCTCTCTAGCGGGGGGGCAGTTCTCGGGCAGTACTTC
size: many
V: TRBV5-8
D: TRBD2
J: TRBJ2-7

CDR3: CAISDLETQYF
DNA: TGTGCCATCAGTGATTTAGAGACCCAGTACTTC
size: .
V: TRBV10-3
D: .
J: TRBJ2-5

CDR3: CASSIRHHRGRTDTQYF
DNA: TGTGCCAGCAGCATCCGACACCACAGGGGACGCACAGATACGCAGTATTTT
size: .
V: TRBV11-2
D: TRBD1
J: TRBJ2-3

CDR3: CASSPDPSYEQYF
DNA: TGTGCCAGCAGCCCAGACCCTTCCTACGAGCAGTACTTC
size: many
V: TRBV11-3
D: .
J: TRBJ2-7

CDR3: CASRKLGGEGNIQYF
DNA: TGTGCCAGCAGGAAACTAGGCGGGGAAGGGAACATTCAGTACTTC
size: many
V: TRBV7-2
D: .
J: TRBJ2-4

CDR3: CSARNPNGGEGTEAFF
DNA: TGCAGTGCTAGAAATCCAAACGGGGGCGAGGGTACTGAAGCTTTCTTT
size: many
V: TRBV20-1
D: .
J: TRBJ1-1

CDR3: CAWSQDYRSYEQYF
DNA: TGTGCCTGGAGTCAAGACTACCGCTCCTACGAGCAGTACTTC
size: .
V: TRBV30
D: .
J: TRBJ2-7

CDR3: CASQSSYNEQFF
DNA: TGCGCCAGCCAAAGCTCCTACAATGAGCAGTTCTTC
size: few
V: TRBV10-1
D: .
J: TRBJ2-1

CDR3: CASSLALGLAGGHKILEQYF
DNA: TGCGCCAGCAGCTTGGCCCTGGGACTAGCGGGGGGCCACAAAATCCTCGAGCAGTACTTC
size: few
V: TRBV5-1
D: TRBD2
J: TRBJ2-7

CDR3: CASSYSGTDTQYF
DNA: TGTGCCAGCAGTTACTCGGGGACAGATACGCAGTATTTT
size: .
V: TRBV6-2/TRBV6-3
D: .
J: TRBJ2-3